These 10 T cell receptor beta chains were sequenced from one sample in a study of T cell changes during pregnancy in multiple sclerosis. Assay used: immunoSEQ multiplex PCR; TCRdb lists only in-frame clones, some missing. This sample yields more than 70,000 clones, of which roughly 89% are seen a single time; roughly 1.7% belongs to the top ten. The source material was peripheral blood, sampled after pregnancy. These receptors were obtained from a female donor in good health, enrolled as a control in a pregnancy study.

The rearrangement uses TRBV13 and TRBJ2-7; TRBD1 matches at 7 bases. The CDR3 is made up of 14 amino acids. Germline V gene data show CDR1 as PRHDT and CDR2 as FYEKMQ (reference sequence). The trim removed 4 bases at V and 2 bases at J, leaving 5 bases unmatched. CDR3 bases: TGTGCCAGCAGCTCTCGACAGGGCCCCTACGAGCAGTACTTC. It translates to CASSSRQGPYEQYF.

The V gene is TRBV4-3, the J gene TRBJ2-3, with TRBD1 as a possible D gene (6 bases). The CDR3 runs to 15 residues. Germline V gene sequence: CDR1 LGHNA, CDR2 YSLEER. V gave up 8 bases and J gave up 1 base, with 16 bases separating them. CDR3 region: CASSSRAGGTDTQYF. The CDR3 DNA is TGCGCCAGCTCCTCGAGGGCAGGGGGCACAGATACGCAGTATTTT.

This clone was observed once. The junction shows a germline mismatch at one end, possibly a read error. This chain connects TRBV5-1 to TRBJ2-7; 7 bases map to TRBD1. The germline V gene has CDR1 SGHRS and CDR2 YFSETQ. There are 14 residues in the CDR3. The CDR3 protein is CASSLYGTDYEQYF. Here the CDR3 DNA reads TGTGCCAGCAGCTTGTATGGGACAGACTACGAGCAGTACTTC.

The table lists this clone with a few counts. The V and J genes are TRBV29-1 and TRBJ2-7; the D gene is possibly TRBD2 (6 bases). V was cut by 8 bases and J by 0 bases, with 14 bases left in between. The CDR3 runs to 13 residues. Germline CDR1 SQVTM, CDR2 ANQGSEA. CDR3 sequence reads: CSPGREVSYEQYF. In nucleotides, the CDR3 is TGCAGCCCTGGAAGGGAGGTCTCCTACGAGCAGTACTTC.

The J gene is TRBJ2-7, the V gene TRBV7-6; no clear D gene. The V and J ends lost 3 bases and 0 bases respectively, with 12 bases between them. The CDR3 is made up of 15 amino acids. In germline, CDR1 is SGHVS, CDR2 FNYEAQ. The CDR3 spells CASSFLAVPSYEQYF. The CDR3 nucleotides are TGTGCCAGCAGCTTTTTGGCGGTTCCCTCCTACGAGCAGTACTTC.

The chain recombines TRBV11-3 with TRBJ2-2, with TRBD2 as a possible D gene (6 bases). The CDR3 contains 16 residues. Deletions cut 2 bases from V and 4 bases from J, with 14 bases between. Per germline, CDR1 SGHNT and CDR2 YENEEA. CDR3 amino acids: CASSLTGGVGTGELFF. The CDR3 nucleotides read TGTGCCAGCAGCTTAACAGGAGGGGTCGGCACCGGGGAGCTGTTTTTT.

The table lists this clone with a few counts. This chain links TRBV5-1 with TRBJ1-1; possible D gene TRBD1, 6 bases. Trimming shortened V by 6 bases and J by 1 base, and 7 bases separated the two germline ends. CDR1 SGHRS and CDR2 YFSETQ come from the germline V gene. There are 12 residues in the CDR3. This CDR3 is CASTQGNTEAFF. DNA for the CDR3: TGCGCCAGCACACAGGGGAACACTGAAGCTTTCTTT.

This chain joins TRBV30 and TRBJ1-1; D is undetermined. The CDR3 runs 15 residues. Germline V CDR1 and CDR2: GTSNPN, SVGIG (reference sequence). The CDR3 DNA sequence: TGTGCTCCAGGATTCTCCGGTGTGGAGAACACTGAAGCTTTCTTT. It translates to CAPGFSGVENTEAFF.

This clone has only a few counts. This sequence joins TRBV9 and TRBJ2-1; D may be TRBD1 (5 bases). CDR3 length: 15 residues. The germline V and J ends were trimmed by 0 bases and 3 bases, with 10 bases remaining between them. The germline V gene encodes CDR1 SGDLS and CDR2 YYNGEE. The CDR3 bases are TGTGCCAGCAGCGTAGGGCAGGGAATCTACAATGAGCAGTTCTTC. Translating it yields CASSVGQGIYNEQFF. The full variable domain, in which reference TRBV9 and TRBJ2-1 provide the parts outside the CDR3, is DSGVTQTPKHLITATGQRVTLRCSPRSGDLSVYWYQQSLDQGLQFLIQYYNGEERAKGNILERFSAQQFPDLHSELNLSSLELGDSALYFCASSVGQGIYNEQFFGPGTRLTVL.

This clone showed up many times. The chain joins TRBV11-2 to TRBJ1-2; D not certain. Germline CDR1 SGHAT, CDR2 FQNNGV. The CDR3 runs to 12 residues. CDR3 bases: TGTGCGTCGGGAGGCTCTAACTATGGCTACACCTTC. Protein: CASGGSNYGYTF.